The rows below give T cell receptor beta chains drawn from one sample of a study of blood T cell repertoires in COVID-19. Clones were sequenced by immunoSEQ multiplex PCR, and TCRdb holds only the in-frame ones, with some missing. The repertoire holds about 98,000 clones, around 90% seen once, with about 5.7% in the top ten. The sequencing input was peripheral blood. These TCRs come from a woman between 45 and 60 years old with COVID-19, enrolled during active disease. CDR3s include the opening cysteine and the closing phenylalanine or tryptophan. The D gene is left open where the match is weak. For some rows the clone size is stated as once, few or many, or as a class when expanded; others skip it.

>TRBJ2-1|NA|TRBV13|TRBD2
CASSYFLAGDALKEQFF
TGTGCCAGCAGCTACTTTCTAGCGGGGGACGCTCTGAAGGAGCAGTTCTTC
>TRBJ2-3|NA|TRBV10-2|NA
CASMARGTDTQYF
TGCGCCAGCATGGCTAGAGGCACAGATACGCAGTATTTT
>TRBJ2-5|once|TRBV27|NA
CATGPGLTETQYF
TGTGCCACAGGCCCAGGGTTAACGGAGACCCAGTACTTC
>TRBJ2-3|few|TRBV28|NA
CASREFTDTQYF
TGTGCCAGCCGGGAGTTCACAGATACGCAGTATTTT
>TRBJ1-2|NA|TRBV2|TRBD1
CASRAGQLNYGYTF
TGTGCCAGCAGGGCGGGACAGCTTAACTATGGCTACACCTTC
>TRBJ1-4|NA|TRBV2|TRBD1
CASSELWAGGEKLFF
TGTGCCAGCAGTGAATTGTGGGCAGGGGGTGAAAAACTGTTTTTT
>TRBJ1-2|NA|TRBV6-5|NA
CASRMAAADYGYTF
TGTGCCAGCAGGATGGCGGCCGCGGACTATGGCTACACCTTC
>TRBJ1-2|NA|TRBV6-5|TRBD1
CASSYTGGSIAGYTF
TGTGCCAGCAGTTACACAGGGGGGTCTATTGCTGGCTACACCTTC
>TRBJ1-3|NA|TRBV18|NA
CASSLDTGPGNTIYF
TGTGCCAGCTCACTCGATACAGGGCCTGGAAACACCATATATTTT
>TRBJ2-5|NA|TRBV4-1|NA
CASSQGEQVYETQYF
TGCGCCAGCAGCCAAGGGGAACAGGTATACGAGACCCAGTACTTC
>TRBJ2-7|NA|TRBV6-5|TRBD2
CASSSGGSGGWYEQYF
TGTGCCAGCAGTTCGGGAGGAAGCGGGGGGTGGTACGAGCAGTACTTC
>TRBJ2-1|NA|TRBV10-3|NA
CAIRQGLDNEQFF
TGTGCCATCAGGCAGGGACTGGACAATGAGCAGTTCTTC
>TRBJ2-1|NA|TRBV9|NA
CASSVGWGPNVGEQFF
TGTGCCAGCAGCGTAGGATGGGGGCCAAATGTGGGTGAGCAGTTCTTC
>TRBJ2-1|NA|TRBV18|TRBD2
CASSPPNGGDEQFF
TGTGCCAGCTCACCACCGAACGGGGGGGATGAGCAGTTCTTC
>TRBJ1-1|once|TRBV30|NA
CALEEHRGGNTEAFF
TGTGCCCTGGAGGAACATAGAGGAGGGAACACTGAAGCTTTCTTT
>TRBJ1-1|NA|TRBV30|NA
CAWSVQTPEAFF
TGTGCCTGGAGTGTACAGACCCCTGAAGCTTTCTTT
>TRBJ2-7|NA|TRBV7-2|TRBD2
CASSRGTSGGGNSYEQYF
TGTGCCAGCAGCCGCGGGACTAGCGGGGGGGGGAACTCCTACGAGCAGTACTTC
>TRBJ2-1|NA|TRBV10-3|TRBD2
CAIAGGGTYNEQFF
TGTGCCATCGCCGGGGGAGGGACCTACAATGAGCAGTTCTTC
>TRBJ2-3|NA|TRBV3-1/TRBV3-2|NA
CASSPGGTDTQYF
TGTGCCAGCAGCCCCGGCGGGACAGATACGCAGTATTTT
>TRBJ2-5|NA|TRBV11-3|TRBD2
CASSLLVGGQETQYF
TGTGCCAGCAGCTTATTGGTGGGGGGGCAAGAGACCCAGTACTTC
>TRBJ2-2|NA|TRBV7-9|TRBD2
CASSFPGLANTGELFF
TGTGCCAGCAGTTTTCCGGGACTAGCTAACACCGGGGAGCTGTTTTTT
>TRBJ1-4|NA|TRBV7-2|NA
CASSPGTNEKLFF
TGTGCCAGCAGCCCAGGAACTAATGAAAAACTGTTTTTT
>TRBJ1-2|NA|TRBV18|NA
CASSPGGKGYTF
TGTGCCAGCTCACCTGGAGGGAAAGGCTACACCTTC
>TRBJ1-5|NA|TRBV6-1|NA
CASSEITGSNQPQHF
TGTGCCAGCAGTGAAATAACAGGAAGCAATCAGCCCCAGCATTTT
>TRBJ2-3|NA|TRBV19|NA
CASSNGLFGTDTQYF
TGTGCCAGTAGCAACGGACTATTTGGCACAGATACGCAGTATTTT
>TRBJ1-5|NA|TRBV13|NA
CASTRRGFNQPQHF
TGTGCCAGCACCCGACGAGGGTTCAATCAGCCCCAGCATTTT
>TRBJ1-6|NA|TRBV5-1|TRBD1
CASSLEQGANSPLHF
TGCGCCAGCAGCTTGGAGCAGGGGGCAAATTCACCCCTCCACTTT